Only one count was recorded for the clone carrying this T cell receptor (beta chain). The record originates from a study of cytomegalovirus exposure and HLA in healthy donors. Germline values: CDR1 MGHRA, CDR2 YSYEKL. The V and J ends lost 2 bases and 3 bases respectively, with 13 bases between them. CDR3 length: 16 amino acids. A multiplex PCR was run with 60 Vbeta primers and 13 Jbeta primers. Measured with immunoSEQ multiplex PCR; TCRdb has only the in-frame clones, and not every one. The sample holds about 120,000 clones, around three quarters seen once. Specimen: PBMCs. The receptor's source is a man aged 40-50 years in good health and CMV-seropositive. The chain links TRBV4-1 to TRBJ2-2, with unresolved D. The CDR3 sequence: CASSQRSRLDTGELFF. CDR3 in DNA: TGCGCCAGCAGCCAAAGGAGTAGGCTGGACACCGGGGAGCTGTTTTTT.